A single sample gave rise to the 9 T cell receptor beta chains below, sequenced in a study of post-analysis software for immune sequencing data. General study points: A handful of TRBV segments (TRBV5-6, TRBV5-1 and TRBV20-1 among them) occurred more frequently in patients than in controls.

Antigen specificity for these receptors is unknown. Unique molecular identifiers featured in each of the TCR beta cDNA libraries. In TCRdb, the PCR reads were re-called with MiXCR into one record per CDR3 protein. The sample includes about 540,000 distinct CDR3 sequences, roughly 34% seen only once; the top ten take under 7%. The material sequenced was blood. These TCRs come from a girl between 2 and 17 years old with multiple sclerosis.

The CDR3 spells CASSPVGTESSGNTIYF. CDR3 bases: TGTGCCAGCTCACCAGTCGGGACGGAGAGCTCTGGAAACACCATATATTTT. The V gene is TRBV18, the J gene TRBJ1-3; tentatively, D is TRBD1 (5 bases). Trimming left V 2 bases short and J 0 bases short, with 14 bases between. Germline CDR1 reads KGHSH; CDR2 reads LQKENI. The CDR3 consists of 17 residues.

The chain links TRBV20-1 to TRBJ2-3; 10 positions agree with TRBD2. The CDR3 consists of 17 residues. V trimming: 3 bases; J trimming: 0 bases; junction bases outside the gene matches: 9. Germline-derived CDR1 and CDR2 are DFQATT and SNEGSKA (reference sequence). CDR3: CSASFLAGAASTDTQYF. The CDR3 DNA reads as TGCAGTGCTAGCTTTCTAGCGGGGGCCGCTAGCACAGATACGCAGTATTTT.

The chain carries TRBV5-6 and TRBJ1-5; 7 positions agree with TRBD1. The CDR3 runs 16 residues. Germline V gives CDR1 SGHDT, CDR2 YYEEEE. J lost 4 bases, V lost 0 bases, and 7 bases had no gene match. The CDR3 region is CASSLAGTGVNQPQHF. The CDR3 bases are TGTGCCAGCAGCTTGGCCGGAACAGGGGTGAATCAGCCCCAGCATTTT. Full variable domain (outside the CDR3, taken from reference TRBV5-6 and TRBJ1-5): DAGVTQSPTHLIKTRGQQVTLRCSPKSGHDTVSWYQQALGQGPQFIFQYYEEEERQRGNFPDRFSGHQFPNYSSELNVNALLLGDSALYLCASSLAGTGVNQPQHFGDGTRLSIL.

This clonotype has more than one count but fewer than ten. The chain carries TRBV6-1 and TRBJ2-3; 8 bases map to TRBD1. The trim removed 8 bases at V and 3 bases at J, leaving 10 bases unmatched. Germline V gives CDR1 MNHNS, CDR2 SASEGT. This CDR3 has 15 residues. The CDR3 coding sequence is TGTGCCAGCTGGACAGGGTTAAGTCTAACAGATACGCAGTATTTT. Amino acid sequence: CASWTGLSLTDTQYF.

The sample holds a few counts of this clonotype. The genes are TRBV4-1 and TRBJ1-2; 11 bases agree with TRBD1. The CDR3 has 17 residues. After removal of 1 base from V and 3 bases from J, the junction contained 7 bases not matched to a gene. The germline V gene encodes CDR1 MGHRA and CDR2 YSYEKL. CDR3 coding DNA: TGCGCCAGCAGCCAAGTATTTCCGGGACAGGGGGACTATGGCTACACCTTC. Protein: CASSQVFPGQGDYGYTF.

The V call is TRBV5-1, the J call TRBJ2-1; 8 bases fit TRBD1. The CDR3 runs to 14 residues. V lost 7 bases, J lost 2 bases, and 5 bases stayed unmatched. CDR1 and CDR2 (germline): SGHRS, YFSETQ. CDR3 coding DNA: TGCGCCAGCCGGGCAGGGGGCGCCTACAATGAGCAGTTCTTC. Its protein is CASRAGGAYNEQFF. Full variable domain (rest looked up from reference TRBV5-1 and TRBJ2-1): KAGVTQTPRYLIKTRGQQVTLSCSPISGHRSVSWYQQTPGQGLQFLFEYFSETQRNKGNFPGRFSGRQFSNSRSEMNVSTLELGDSALYLCASRAGGAYNEQFFGPGTRLTVL.

The chain recombines TRBV28 with TRBJ2-7; the match to TRBD1 covers 7 bases. The junction had 8 bases not matched to a gene; V was cut back by 4 bases and J by 2 bases. This CDR3 is built from 15 residues. Germline CDR1 and CDR2: MDHEN and SYDVKM. CDR3 in amino acids: CASSSVGQTPYEQYF. CDR3 coding DNA: TGTGCCAGCAGTTCGGTGGGACAGACCCCCTACGAGCAGTACTTC. Using reference TRBV28 and TRBJ2-7 for the parts outside the CDR3, the full variable domain is DVKVTQSSRYLVKRTGEKVFLECVQDMDHENMFWYRQDPGLGLRLIYFSYDVKMKEKGDIPEGYSVSREKKERFSLILESASTNQTSMYLCASSSVGQTPYEQYFGPGTRLTVT.

V and J are TRBV9 and TRBJ2-1; tentatively, D is TRBD1 or TRBD2 (6 bases each). Germline CDR1 SGDLS, CDR2 YYNGEE. CDR3 length: 15 amino acids. V was trimmed by 4 bases and J by 5 bases, leaving 16 bases between them. CDR3 sequence reads: CASSPGGGLNNEQFF. The CDR3 bases are TGTGCCAGCAGCCCCGGAGGGGGGCTCAACAATGAGCAGTTCTTC.

The chain recombines TRBV27 with TRBJ2-2, with 9 bases identical to TRBD1. Trimming removed 6 bases from V and 14 bases from J; junction bases left unmatched: 10. This CDR3 is 13 amino acids long. The V gene's germline CDR1 is MNHEY and CDR2 SMNVEV (reference sequence). The CDR3 reads CASRPDGTGRLFF. Here the CDR3 DNA reads TGTGCCAGCAGGCCGGACGGGACAGGGCGACTGTTTTTT.